Reported below is one T cell receptor (beta chain). Its antigen is currently unknown. This sample is drawn from a study of identical twins. Broader study findings: Conclusions came from cross-sectional statistical analysis, not from following the same donors. Beta out-of-frame sequences showed weaker excess sharing between twins.

A single record per CDR3 protein comes from TCRdb applying MiXCR to the 5' RACE reads. Among 500,000 to 700,000 distinct CDR3 sequences listed, around 7.4% were seen once. Healthy Caucasians were all of the donors. This CDR3 is 15 amino acids long. Germline V gene sequence: CDR1 SGHDT, CDR2 YYEEEE. The V end lost 4 bases, the J end lost 4 bases, and 17 bases lay between the germline ends. The same data also went into a second study, on yellow fever vaccine responses in identical twins.

The clonotype comes from a woman younger than 35 in good health. The chain is built from TRBV5-6 and TRBJ1-1, with D tentatively TRBD1 (5 bases). The sample comprised PBMCs. Here the CDR3 DNA reads TGTGCCAGCAGCCCTGACCCGGGGGATGGCACTGAAGCTTTCTTT. This gives the protein CASSPDPGDGTEAFF.